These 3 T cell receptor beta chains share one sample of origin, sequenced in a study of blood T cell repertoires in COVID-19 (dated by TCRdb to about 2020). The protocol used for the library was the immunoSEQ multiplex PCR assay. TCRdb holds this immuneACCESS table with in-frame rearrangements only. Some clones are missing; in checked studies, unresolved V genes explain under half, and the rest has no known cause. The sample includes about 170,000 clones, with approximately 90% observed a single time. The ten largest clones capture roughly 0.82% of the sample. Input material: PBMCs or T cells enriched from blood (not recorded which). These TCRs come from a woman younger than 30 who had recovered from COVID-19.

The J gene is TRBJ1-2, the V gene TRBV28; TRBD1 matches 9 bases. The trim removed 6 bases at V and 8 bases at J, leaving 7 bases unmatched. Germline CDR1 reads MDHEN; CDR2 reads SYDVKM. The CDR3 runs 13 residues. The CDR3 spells CASSQPDRGGYTF. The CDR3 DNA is TGTGCCAGCAGCCAACCGGACAGGGGAGGCTACACCTTC.

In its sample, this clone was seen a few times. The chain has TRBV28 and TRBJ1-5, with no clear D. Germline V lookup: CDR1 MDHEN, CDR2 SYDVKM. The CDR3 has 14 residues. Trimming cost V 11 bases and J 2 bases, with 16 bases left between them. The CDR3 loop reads CAAVYGGRNQPQHF. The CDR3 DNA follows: TGTGCCGCCGTCTATGGAGGGCGCAATCAGCCCCAGCATTTT. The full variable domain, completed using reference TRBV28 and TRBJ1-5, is DVKVTQSSRYLVKRTGEKVFLECVQDMDHENMFWYRQDPGLGLRLIYFSYDVKMKEKGDIPEGYSVSREKKERFSLILESASTNQTSMYLCAAVYGGRNQPQHFGDGTRLSIL.

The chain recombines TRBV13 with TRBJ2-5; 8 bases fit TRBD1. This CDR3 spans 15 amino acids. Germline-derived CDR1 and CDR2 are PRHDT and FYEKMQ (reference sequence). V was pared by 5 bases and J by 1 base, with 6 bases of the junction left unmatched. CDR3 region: CASSPAGTGQETQYF. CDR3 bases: TGTGCCAGCAGCCCAGCAGGGACAGGCCAAGAGACCCAGTACTTC.